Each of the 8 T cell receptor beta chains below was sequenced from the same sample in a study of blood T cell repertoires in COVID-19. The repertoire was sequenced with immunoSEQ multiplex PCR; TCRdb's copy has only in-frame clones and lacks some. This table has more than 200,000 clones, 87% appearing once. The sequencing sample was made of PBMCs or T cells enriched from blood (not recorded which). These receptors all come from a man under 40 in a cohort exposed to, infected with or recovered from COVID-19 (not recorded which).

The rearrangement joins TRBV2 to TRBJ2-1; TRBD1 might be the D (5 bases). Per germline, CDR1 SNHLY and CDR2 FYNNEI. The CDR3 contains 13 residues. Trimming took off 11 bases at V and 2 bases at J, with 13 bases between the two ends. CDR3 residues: CAHSSGPYNEQFF. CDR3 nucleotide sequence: TGTGCCCACTCATCAGGGCCCTACAATGAGCAGTTCTTC.

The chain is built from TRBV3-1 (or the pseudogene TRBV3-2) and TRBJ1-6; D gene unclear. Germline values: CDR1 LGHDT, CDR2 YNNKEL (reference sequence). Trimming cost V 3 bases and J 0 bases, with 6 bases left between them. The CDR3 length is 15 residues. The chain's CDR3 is CASSQRGSYNSPLHF. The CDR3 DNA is TGTGCCAGCAGCCAGCGGGGCTCCTATAATTCACCCCTCCACTTT.

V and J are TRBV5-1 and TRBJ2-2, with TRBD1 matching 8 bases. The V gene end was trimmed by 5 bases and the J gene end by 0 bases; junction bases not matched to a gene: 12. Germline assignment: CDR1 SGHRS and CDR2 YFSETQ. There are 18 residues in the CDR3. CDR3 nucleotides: TGCGCCAGCAGGGCCGGGACAGGTAAATCCGCGAACACCGGGGAGCTGTTTTTT. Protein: CASRAGTGKSANTGELFF.

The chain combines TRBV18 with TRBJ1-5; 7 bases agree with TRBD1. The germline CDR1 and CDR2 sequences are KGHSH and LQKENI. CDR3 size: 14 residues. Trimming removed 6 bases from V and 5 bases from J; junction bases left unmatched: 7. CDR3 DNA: TGTGCCAGCTCGCCTCAAGGGGGCGATCAGCCCCAGCATTTT. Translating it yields CASSPQGGDQPQHF.

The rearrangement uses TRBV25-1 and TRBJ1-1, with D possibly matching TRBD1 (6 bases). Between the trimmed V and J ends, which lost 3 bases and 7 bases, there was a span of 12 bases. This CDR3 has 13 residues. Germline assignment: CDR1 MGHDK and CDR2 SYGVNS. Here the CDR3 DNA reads TGTGCCAGCAGTGACGGACAGAGAATTGAAGCTTTCTTT. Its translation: CASSDGQRIEAFF.

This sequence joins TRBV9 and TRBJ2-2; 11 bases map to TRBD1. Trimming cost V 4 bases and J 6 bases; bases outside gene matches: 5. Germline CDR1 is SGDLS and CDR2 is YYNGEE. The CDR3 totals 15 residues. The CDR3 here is CASSLGQGASGELFF. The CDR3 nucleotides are TGTGCCAGCAGCCTAGGACAGGGGGCCTCCGGGGAGCTGTTTTTT.

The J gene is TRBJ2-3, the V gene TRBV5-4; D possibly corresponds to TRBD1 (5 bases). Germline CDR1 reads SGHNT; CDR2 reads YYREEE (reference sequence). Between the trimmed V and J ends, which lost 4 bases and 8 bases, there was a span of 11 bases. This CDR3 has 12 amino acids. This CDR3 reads CASSPQGITQYF. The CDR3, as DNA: TGTGCCAGCAGCCCGCAGGGAATTACGCAGTATTTT.

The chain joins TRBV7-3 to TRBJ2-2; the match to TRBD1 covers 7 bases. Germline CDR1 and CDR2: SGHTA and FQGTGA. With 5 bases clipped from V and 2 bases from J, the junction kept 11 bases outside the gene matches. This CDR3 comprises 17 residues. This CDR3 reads CASSDTGTVLNTGELFF. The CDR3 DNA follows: TGTGCCAGCAGCGATACAGGGACAGTTCTTAACACCGGGGAGCTGTTTTTT.